This TCR beta chain is drawn from a study of blood T cell repertoires in COVID-19. Study context: Sites across the United States, Italy and Spain contributed samples from acute and convalescent COVID-19. PBMCs, B-cell-depleted T cells, or T cells were the source of the cDNA or gDNA that made up the material.

The CDR3 consists of 15 residues. Trimming removed 0 bases from V and 7 bases from J, with 13 bases in between. How the authors handled the data: Estimation of nucleated cell counts was performed using reference gene primer amplification. TCRdb keeps only in-frame clones here, not all; method: immunoSEQ multiplex PCR. That table furnishes V, J and clone size, whereas the DNA furnished D and trimming. The repertoire holds 150,000 to 190,000 clones, with 70% to 90% as singletons. Followed over time, Seattle patients had been enrolled while infection was active. Sequenced sample: peripheral blood. The TCR comes from a woman aged 55-75 years with COVID-19, enrolled during active disease. The V and J genes are TRBV23-1 and TRBJ2-1, with a tentative D call TRBD2 (6 bases). TRBV23-1 is placed among ORFs of uncertain function. CDR3: CASSQSEGLGNEQFF. Here the CDR3 DNA reads TGCGCCAGCAGTCAATCGGAGGGGCTAGGAAATGAGCAGTTCTTC.